This T cell receptor (beta chain) is from a study of shared clonotypes between healthy human individuals. CDR3 length equals 17 residues. Germline lookup yields CDR1 SGHTA and CDR2 FQGNSA. The V and J ends lost 2 bases and 2 bases respectively, with 17 bases between them. Sequenced by immunoSEQ multiplex PCR; TCRdb stores in-frame clones only, minus some. Altogether approximately 2.5 million clones are present, more than 85% being singletons, with the ten largest covering around 0.4%. Whole-study findings and limits: Compared with memory subsets, naive subsets generally had larger estimated richness. Relative to clonotypes present in all four donors, those not shared had lower generation probabilities.

Negatively enriched CD4+ T cells were divided by CD45RA into naive and memory. This clone appeared once. Its antigen is still unknown. The sample comprised naive CD4+ T cells from PBMCs. Sample subset: CD45RA+ positively selected. This receptor was identified in a man aged 18 to 35 in good health. Some clones in this sample may be carry-over from other donors' samples. The chain has TRBV7-2 and TRBJ2-3; weak D call: TRBD1 (6 bases). CDR3: CASSLTSYRTVTDTQYF. The CDR3 region has the DNA TGTGCCAGCAGCTTAACCTCTTACCGGACAGTCACAGATACGCAGTATTTT.